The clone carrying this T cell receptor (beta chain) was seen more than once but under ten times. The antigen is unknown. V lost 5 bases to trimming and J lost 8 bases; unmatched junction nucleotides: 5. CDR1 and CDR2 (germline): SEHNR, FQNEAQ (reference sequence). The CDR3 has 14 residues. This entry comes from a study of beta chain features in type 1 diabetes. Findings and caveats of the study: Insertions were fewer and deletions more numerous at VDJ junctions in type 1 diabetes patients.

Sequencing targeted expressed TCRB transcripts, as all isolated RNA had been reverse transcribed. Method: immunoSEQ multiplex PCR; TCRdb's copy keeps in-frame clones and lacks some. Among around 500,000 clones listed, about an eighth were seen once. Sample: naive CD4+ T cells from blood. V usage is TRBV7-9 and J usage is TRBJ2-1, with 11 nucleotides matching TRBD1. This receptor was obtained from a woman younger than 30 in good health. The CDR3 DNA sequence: TGTGCCAGCAGCCGGACAGGGGGCAGCGATGAGCAGTTCTTC. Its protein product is CASSRTGGSDEQFF.